This T cell receptor beta chain stems from a study of blood T cell repertoires in COVID-19. In the study overall: Acute and convalescent COVID-19 samples came from the United States, Italy and Spain. T cells, B-cell-depleted T cells, or PBMCs supplied cDNA or gDNA.

Trimming took 3 bases from V and 6 from J; bases not matched to a gene: 11. Germline V lookup: CDR1 SGHTA, CDR2 FQGNSA. This CDR3 has 15 amino acids. Source study methods: Estimates of nucleated cell counts were drawn from the amplification of reference gene primers. TCRdb's copy holds only in-frame clones and misses some; the assay was immunoSEQ multiplex PCR. D and trimming come from the DNA, and the V and J calls and clone size come from that table. The sample has some 150,000 clones; over 70% are singletons. This receptor was taken from a man aged 45-65 years who had recovered from COVID-19. V gene TRBV7-2 combines with J gene TRBJ2-7, with 7 bases aligning to TRBD1. Sequenced sample: peripheral blood. CDR3 amino acids: CASSFSGTARVEQYF. The DNA of the CDR3 is TGTGCCAGCAGCTTCTCCGGGACAGCTCGAGTCGAGCAGTACTTC.